A selection of T cell receptor beta chains follows, all from one sample in a study of chemoradiotherapy in HPV16-positive cancers. This table comes from immunoSEQ multiplex PCR, and its TCRdb copy is limited to in-frame clones, with some not included. The sample holds 30,000 to 35,000 clones, about 85% seen once. The starting material was blood, obtained from a patient who underwent chemoradiotherapy. The receptors come from a human donor with HPV-associated anogenital cancer. The CDR3 runs from the conserved cysteine through the conserved F or W. D genes are given only for firm matches. Not every row has a clone size; where given, it reads once, few, many or a size class.

NA	TRBV5-4	NA	TRBJ1-6	CASSLGLPWGDSPLHF	TGTGCCAGCAGCTTAGGCCTTCCCTGGGGGGATTCACCCCTCCACTTT
once	TRBV7-2	NA	TRBJ1-2	CASSLVDSYGYTF	TGTGCCAGCAGCTTAGTGGACTCCTATGGCTACACCTTC
few	TRBV5-8	NA	TRBJ2-7	CASSVKPWMGNGEQYF	TGTGCCAGCAGCGTCAAACCTTGGATGGGGAATGGCGAGCAGTACTTC
NA	TRBV19	NA	TRBJ1-1	CASSLKGMNTEAFF	TGTGCCAGTAGTCTGAAGGGAATGAACACTGAAGCTTTCTTT
NA	TRBV4-1	NA	TRBJ2-3	CASSQDRGWGGATDTQYF	TGCGCCAGCAGCCAAGATCGGGGATGGGGGGGGGCCACAGATACGCAGTATTTT
NA	TRBV11-2	NA	TRBJ1-3	CASSTGARNTIYF	TGTGCCAGCAGCACTGGAGCGAGAAACACCATATATTTT
NA	TRBV10-3	TRBD1	TRBJ2-7	CAISGVDEGAQPYEQYF	TGTGCCATCAGTGGAGTGGATGAGGGGGCACAACCCTACGAGCAGTACTTC
NA	TRBV6-5	NA	TRBJ2-6	CASSSEATGANVLTF	TGTGCCAGCAGTTCGGAGGCTACGGGGGCCAACGTCCTGACTTTC
NA	TRBV7-2	NA	TRBJ2-3	CASSTVADTQYF	TGTGCCAGCAGCACTGTCGCAGATACGCAGTATTTT
NA	TRBV7-9	NA	TRBJ1-4	CASSSVNQGRVEKLFF	TGTGCCAGCAGCTCCGTCAATCAGGGGCGGGTCGAAAAACTGTTTTTT
NA	TRBV6-4	NA	TRBJ1-5	CASSAEGSGQPQHF	TGTGCCAGCAGTGCCGAGGGCTCCGGGCAGCCCCAGCATTTT
once	TRBV4-2	TRBD2	TRBJ2-3	CASSQGTSYVPKDTQYF	TGTGCCAGCAGCCAAGGGACTAGTTATGTCCCAAAAGATACGCAGTATTTT
NA	TRBV7-2	TRBD1	TRBJ2-7	CASSLGTGPSYEQYF	TGTGCCAGCAGCCTAGGGACAGGCCCGTCCTACGAGCAGTACTTC
NA	TRBV7-9	NA	TRBJ1-1	CASSLEPPTEAFF	TGTGCCAGCAGCTTAGAGCCGCCGACTGAAGCTTTCTTT
NA	TRBV29-1	NA	TRBJ2-3	CSVEWDRTDTQYF	TGCAGCGTTGAGTGGGACCGCACAGATACGCAGTATTTT
once	TRBV11-3	NA	TRBJ2-2	CASSFRFSGELFF	TGTGCCAGCAGCTTCCGTTTTTCGGGGGAGCTGTTTTTT
NA	TRBV7-9	NA	TRBJ1-2	CASSLQGDGYTF	TGTGCCAGCAGCTTACAGGGAGATGGCTACACCTTC
NA	TRBV2	NA	TRBJ2-5	CATQGERGSKTQYF	TGTGCCACCCAAGGAGAACGGGGTAGTAAGACCCAGTACTTC
NA	TRBV29-1	NA	TRBJ2-1	CSVRGVTYNEQFF	TGCAGCGTCAGAGGGGTTACCTACAATGAGCAGTTCTTC
NA	TRBV6-5	NA	TRBJ1-1	CASSFTARNTEAFF	TGTGCCAGCAGTTTCACCGCCAGGAACACTGAAGCTTTCTTT
NA	TRBV7-6	NA	TRBJ1-2	CASSQPGAGNHGYTF	TGTGCCAGCAGTCAACCTGGGGCAGGTAACCATGGCTACACCTTC
NA	TRBV7-3	NA	TRBJ2-7	CASSPRSGYEQYF	TGTGCCAGCAGCCCCCGCTCCGGGTACGAGCAGTACTTC
NA	TRBV5-1	NA	TRBJ1-4	CASSSGTGALGEKLFF	TGCGCCAGCAGCTCGGGTACAGGTGCCCTTGGGGAAAAACTGTTTTTT
once	TRBV10-3	TRBD2	TRBJ2-7	CAISGWGGATYEQYF	TGTGCCATCAGTGGGTGGGGGGGTGCCACCTACGAGCAGTACTTC
NA	TRBV7-9	TRBD2	TRBJ2-7	CASSLGGSSGGYEQYF	TGTGCCAGCAGCTTAGGGGGATCTAGCGGGGGTTACGAGCAGTACTTC
NA	TRBV7-2	TRBD2	TRBJ2-2	CASSLASGGGELFF	TGTGCCAGCAGCTTAGCCAGCGGGGGCGGGGAGCTGTTTTTT
NA	TRBV4-2	TRBD2	TRBJ2-7	CASSQDLAGNSYEQYF	TGTGCCAGCAGCCAAGATCTAGCGGGAAACTCCTACGAGCAGTACTTC
once	TRBV19	NA	TRBJ1-1	CASSIGANTEAFF	TGTGCCAGTAGTATAGGAGCGAACACTGAAGCTTTCTTT
NA	TRBV19	NA	TRBJ2-3	CASSIGFRREASTDTQYF	TGTGCCAGTAGTATAGGCTTTCGGAGGGAGGCTAGCACAGATACGCAGTATTTT